The clone carrying this T cell receptor (beta chain) was found a few times. Its target is unknown. The sample is drawn from a study of cytomegalovirus exposure and HLA in healthy donors. Study findings and constraints: DRB1 showed the most TCR associations and HLA-C the fewest in a later analysis, as rates varied by HLA locus. As a later analysis showed, a missense DCLRE1C variant was linked to trimming of TCR beta V- and J-genes. Later examination showed HLA-associated TCR beta chains had greater clonal expansion than equally common others.

There are 17 residues in the CDR3. Germline V lookup: CDR1 SGHNT, CDR2 YYREEE (reference sequence). Germline trimming cut 1 base from V and 5 bases from J; bases unmatched to any gene: 6. Primers included in the PCR were 60 Vbeta and 13 Jbeta primers. TCRdb keeps only in-frame clones here, not all; method: immunoSEQ multiplex PCR. The profile covers 110,000 or so clones, with roughly 77% appearing a single time and almost 5% taken by the ten largest. This rearrangement joins TRBV5-4 to TRBJ2-5, with 15 bases that match TRBD2. This clonotype was sampled from a man aged 45-65 years in good health and CMV-seropositive. Sample: PBMCs. CDR3 in amino acids: CASSLRTSGGASETQYF. DNA of the CDR3: TGTGCCAGCAGCTTGAGGACTAGCGGGGGGGCTTCGGAGACCCAGTACTTC.